Below are 6 T cell receptor beta chains sequenced from a single sample in a study of shared clonotypes between healthy human individuals. Clones were read by immunoSEQ multiplex PCR, and TCRdb kept only the in-frame ones, dropping some. The table has some 1,600,000 clones, 95% to 99% seen once. Sequencing used naive CD4+ T cells sorted from blood. The subset is: CD45RA+ positively selected. The source is a man aged 30 to 39 in good health.

The count of this clone is one. This chain links TRBV4-3 with TRBJ1-2; no firm D call. Per germline, CDR1 LGHNA and CDR2 YSLEER. This CDR3 has 16 amino acids. V was cut by 4 bases and J by 0 bases, with 15 bases left in between. The CDR3 DNA reads as TGCGCCAGCAGCCCTGAACGGGCGGGAGCTAACTATGGCTACACCTTC. It codes for CASSPERAGANYGYTF.

The V call is TRBV11-2, the J call TRBJ2-7; D is uncertain. CDR1 and CDR2 (germline): SGHAT, FQNNGV. V lost 0 bases and J lost 12, with 15 bases in between. The CDR3 covers 13 residues. CDR3 region: CASSLDPYPGLYF. CDR3 coding DNA: TGTGCCAGCAGCTTAGATCCCTACCCCGGGCTGTACTTC.

The chain employs TRBV5-8 and TRBJ2-5; 12 nucleotides agree with TRBD1. Trimming removed 4 bases from V and 5 bases from J; junction bases left unmatched: 12. Per the germline V gene, CDR1 is SGHTS and CDR2 is YDEGEE. This CDR3 is 17 amino acids long. In nucleotides, the CDR3 is TGTGCCAGCAGCCCCGGGCCGGGACAGGGGGCTTGGGAGACCCAGTACTTC. This encodes CASSPGPGQGAWETQYF. The entire variable domain, with the rest obtained from reference TRBV5-8 and TRBJ2-5, is as follows: EAGVTQSPTHLIKTRGQQATLRCSPISGHTSVYWYQQALGLGLQFLLWYDEGEERNRGNFPPRFSGRQFPNYSSELNVNALELEDSALYLCASSPGPGQGAWETQYFGPGTRLLVL.

This sequence joins TRBV5-8 and TRBJ1-4, with D unresolved. V lost 2 bases, J lost 2 bases, and 16 bases lay in between. The CDR3 covers 17 residues. CDR1 and CDR2 (germline): SGHTS, YDEGEE. The CDR3, as DNA: TGTGCCAGCAGCTTTGGCGGAAACCCTCGGACTAATGAAAAACTGTTTTTT. Protein product: CASSFGGNPRTNEKLFF.

This chain uses TRBV11-2 with TRBJ1-1, with TRBD1 as a possible D gene (5 bases). This CDR3 has 16 residues. Germline-derived CDR1 and CDR2 are SGHAT and FQNNGV. V lost 5 bases and J 0 bases, leaving 16 bases between the germline ends. CDR3 loop: CASSPRRGGMNTEAFF. In DNA form, the CDR3 reads TGTGCCAGCAGCCCACGGAGGGGAGGCATGAACACTGAAGCTTTCTTT.

Concerning this clone: Other nucleotide sequences in the sample specify the same CDR3. CDR3 loop: CASSLSGTYNEQFF. CDR3 DNA: TGTGCCAGCAGCTTAAGCGGGACCTACAATGAGCAGTTCTTC. The rearrangement links TRBV11-2 to TRBJ2-1; 7 bases are a match to TRBD2. Trimming took 2 bases from V and 2 from J; bases not matched to a gene: 0. Germline V gene sequence: CDR1 SGHAT, CDR2 FQNNGV. The CDR3 runs 14 residues.